What follows are 2 T cell receptor beta chains derived from one specimen sequenced in a study of shared T cell receptors in the human thymus. Produced via immunoSEQ multiplex PCR; TCRdb's table is partial and in-frame only. The sample includes about 500,000 clones, around three quarters of them seen just once. This sample also appeared in a second study, on human thymus T cells.

Sequences were obtained from thymocytes. The receptor source for this set is a boy under two years old with a congenital heart defect.

This clone was picked up a small number of times. The J gene is TRBJ2-7, the V gene TRBV19; TRBD2 matches 13 bases. Germline CDR1 LNHDA, CDR2 SQIVND (reference sequence). With V trimmed by 5 bases and J by 5 bases, 3 bases remained unmatched. The CDR3 spans 14 residues. The CDR3 sequence: CASSLTSGRHEQYF. Here the CDR3 DNA reads TGTGCCAGTAGTTTGACTAGCGGGAGGCACGAGCAGTACTTC. The full variable domain, completed using reference TRBV19 and TRBJ2-7, is DGGITQSPKYLFRKEGQNVTLSCEQNLNHDAMYWYRQDPGQGLRLIYYSQIVNDFQKGDIAEGYSVSREKKESFPLTVTSAQKNPTAFYLCASSLTSGRHEQYFGPGTRLTVT.

This chain connects TRBV7-3 to TRBJ2-1; TRBD2 matches 8 bases. The CDR3 totals 17 residues. J gave up 2 bases and V 5 bases, and 11 bases lay outside the gene matches. CDR1 is SGHTA and CDR2 is FQGTGA in the germline V gene. CDR3 in DNA: TGTGCCAGCAGCATTAACGGGGGGGACGGGCCCTACAATGAGCAGTTCTTC. It is translated as CASSINGGDGPYNEQFF.